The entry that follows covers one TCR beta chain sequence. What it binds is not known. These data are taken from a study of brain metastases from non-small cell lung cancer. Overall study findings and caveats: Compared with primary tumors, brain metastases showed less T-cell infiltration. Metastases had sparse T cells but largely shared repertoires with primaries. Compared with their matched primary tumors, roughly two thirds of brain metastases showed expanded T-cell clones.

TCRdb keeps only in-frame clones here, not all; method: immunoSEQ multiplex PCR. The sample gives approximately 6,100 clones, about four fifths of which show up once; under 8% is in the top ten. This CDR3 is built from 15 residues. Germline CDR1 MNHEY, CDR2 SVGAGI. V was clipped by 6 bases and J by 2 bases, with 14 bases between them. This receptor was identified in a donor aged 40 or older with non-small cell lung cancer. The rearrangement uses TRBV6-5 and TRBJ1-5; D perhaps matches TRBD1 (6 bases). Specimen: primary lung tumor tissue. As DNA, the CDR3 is TGTGCCAGCAGCCTTACAGGGCAGCGCAATCAGCCCCAGCATTTT. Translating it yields CASSLTGQRNQPQHF.